The 19 T cell receptor beta chains presented below share a single source sample, sequenced in a study of shared clonotypes between healthy human individuals. CD8 cells regarded as naive lacked CD45RO, were positively chosen for CCR7, and omitted terminally differentiated effector memory CD45RA+ cells. Using immunoSEQ multiplex PCR, the repertoire was profiled, and TCRdb retains in-frame clones only, with some absent. The sample lists about 600,000 clones, roughly 98% occurring once. The sequenced material came from naive CD8+ T cells sorted from blood. These receptors all come from a man between 25 and 39 years old in good health.

The rearrangement uses TRBV19 and TRBJ2-1; TRBD2 aligns across 7 bases. Germline V gene sequence: CDR1 LNHDA, CDR2 SQIVND (reference sequence). V shed 5 bases, J shed 3 bases, and the junction held 13 bases outside the gene matches. The CDR3 consists of 17 residues. The CDR3 sequence: CASSVGLAATVYNEQFF. The CDR3 DNA follows: TGTGCCAGTAGTGTGGGGCTAGCGGCTACCGTCTACAATGAGCAGTTCTTC.

A single count supports this clone. The rearrangement links TRBV28 to TRBJ2-1, with 9 bases identical to TRBD2. Germline loops: CDR1 MDHEN, CDR2 SYDVKM. The CDR3 contains 14 residues. With 2 bases clipped from V and 6 bases from J, the junction kept 2 bases outside the gene matches. CDR3 DNA: TGTGCCAGCAGTTTACCAGCGGGAGGCAATGAGCAGTTCTTC. This sequence encodes CASSLPAGGNEQFF.

V usage is TRBV19 and J usage is TRBJ1-5; D gene uncertain. The CDR3 extends over 14 amino acids. Germline loops: CDR1 LNHDA, CDR2 SQIVND (reference sequence). V shed 4 bases and J shed 11 bases, with 18 bases lying between them. CDR3 nucleotide sequence: TGTGCCAGTAGTACCAGTTTAAGTGGTCTGACCCAGCATTTT. This codes for CASSTSLSGLTQHF.

This clone was seen just once. V usage is TRBV5-1 and J usage is TRBJ2-2; TRBD1 might be the D (6 bases). V gave up 4 bases and J gave up 2 bases, with 12 bases separating them. The CDR3 loop spans 15 amino acids. Germline values: CDR1 SGHRS, CDR2 YFSETQ. The CDR3 coding sequence is TGCGCCAGCAGCCCCCGACAGGACAACACCGGGGAGCTGTTTTTT. Its translation is CASSPRQDNTGELFF.

CDR3 DNA sequence: TGTGCCAGCAGCTTATTCCAGGGACCGGAGGTGGACACCGGGGAGCTGTTTTTT. This encodes CASSLFQGPEVDTGELFF. The J gene is TRBJ2-2, the V gene TRBV7-9; either TRBD1 or TRBD2 may fit D (5 bases each). CDR1 and CDR2 (germline): SEHNR, FQNEAQ (reference sequence). The CDR3 totals 18 residues. V gave up 2 bases and J gave up 3 bases, with 19 bases separating them.

CDR3 bases: TGCAGCGTTGAAGATCGGGGGCCCTCCATTCTCTATGGCTACACCTTC. Amino acid sequence: CSVEDRGPSILYGYTF. The V call is TRBV29-1, the J call TRBJ1-2, with D perhaps matching TRBD1 (6 bases). The V end lost 0 bases, the J end lost 4 bases, and 18 bases lay between the germline ends. The CDR3 is 16 residues long. Germline assignment: CDR1 SQVTM and CDR2 ANQGSEA.

V gene TRBV7-2 combines with J gene TRBJ2-1; possibly TRBD2 for D (6 bases). V gave up 6 bases and J gave up 0 bases, with 12 bases separating them. The V gene's germline CDR1 is SGHTA and CDR2 FQGNSA. The CDR3 is made up of 15 amino acids. The CDR3 DNA is TGTGCCAGCAGACCGGGACTTCCCTCCTACAATGAGCAGTTCTTC. This encodes CASRPGLPSYNEQFF.

The chain has TRBV28 and TRBJ2-5, with a possible D match to TRBD2 (5 bases). CDR1 and CDR2 (germline): MDHEN, SYDVKM. The CDR3 has 15 amino acids. Trimming left V 6 bases short and J 5 bases short, with 19 bases between. The CDR3 sequence: CASSSWELQLETQYF. The DNA for the CDR3 is TGTGCCAGCAGCTCCTGGGAGTTACAGTTGGAGACCCAGTACTTC. Using reference TRBV28 and TRBJ2-5 for the parts outside the CDR3, the full variable domain is DVKVTQSSRYLVKRTGEKVFLECVQDMDHENMFWYRQDPGLGLRLIYFSYDVKMKEKGDIPEGYSVSREKKERFSLILESASTNQTSMYLCASSSWELQLETQYFGPGTRLLVL.

V is TRBV27 and J is TRBJ2-7; tentatively, D is TRBD2 (6 bases). Germline CDR1 reads MNHEY; CDR2 reads SMNVEV (reference sequence). V lost 7 bases and J 0 bases, leaving 13 bases between the germline ends. The CDR3 is 14 amino acids. The CDR3 DNA follows: TGTGCCAGCACCCTCCGGCGGGACTCCTACGAGCAGTACTTC. Protein sequence: CASTLRRDSYEQYF.

This clone has just one count. CDR3 bases: TGTGCCAGCAGCTTTGGGGAATCCCTGGAATATTACTACGAGCAGTACTTC. It translates to CASSFGESLEYYYEQYF. The chain employs TRBV7-9 and TRBJ2-7; D is undetermined. The CDR3 is 17 residues long. Trimming pared 3 bases from V and 3 bases from J, leaving 21 bases between. CDR1 is SEHNR and CDR2 is FQNEAQ in the germline V gene (reference sequence).

The chain uses TRBV27 and TRBJ2-1, with TRBD2 matching over 12 bases. This CDR3 has 17 amino acids. Trimming cost V 6 bases and J 4 bases; bases outside gene matches: 10. Germline V gene data show CDR1 as MNHEY and CDR2 as SMNVEV (reference sequence). DNA for the CDR3: TGTGCCAGCAGAGACCCGACTAGCGGGAGCGCTTACAATGAGCAGTTCTTC. This translates into CASRDPTSGSAYNEQFF.

The chain links TRBV29-1 to TRBJ1-1; weak D call: TRBD1 (5 bases). CDR3 length: 12 residues. V gave up 6 bases and J gave up 0 bases, with 8 bases separating them. Per germline, CDR1 SQVTM and CDR2 ANQGSEA. The CDR3 coding sequence is TGCAGCGTCCGGGGGATGAACACTGAAGCTTTCTTT. This gives the protein CSVRGMNTEAFF.

The V and J genes are TRBV29-1 and TRBJ2-3, with a weak D call TRBD1 (6 bases). This CDR3 has 13 amino acids. Germline values: CDR1 SQVTM, CDR2 ANQGSEA. Trimming left V 6 bases short and J 5 bases short, with 15 bases between. The CDR3 DNA follows: TGCAGCGTCGCCGGGACAAAGGGAGATACGCAGTATTTT. It codes for CSVAGTKGDTQYF.

The chain carries TRBV4-3 and TRBJ1-2, with D uncertain. Trimming cost V 0 bases and J 8 bases, with 19 bases left between them. The CDR3 has 16 amino acids. Germline V gene data show CDR1 as LGHNA and CDR2 as YSLEER. In nucleotides, the CDR3 is TGCGCCAGCAGCCAAGAACTTAATAGCCGAACGAGAGGCTACACCTTC. Translation gives CASSQELNSRTRGYTF.

The gene calls are TRBV11-2 and TRBJ1-4; D not resolved. V lost 4 bases to trimming and J lost 6 bases, with 12 bases between them. Looked up from germline, CDR1 is SGHAT and CDR2 is FQNNGV. This CDR3 has 14 residues. The CDR3 protein is CASSSWVGDEKLFF. DNA of the CDR3: TGTGCCAGCAGCTCCTGGGTCGGTGATGAAAAACTGTTTTTT. Full variable domain (missing parts from reference TRBV11-2 and TRBJ1-4): EAGVAQSPRYKIIEKRQSVAFWCNPISGHATLYWYQQILGQGPKLLIQFQNNGVVDDSQLPKDRFSAERLKGVDSTLKIQPAKLEDSAVYLCASSSWVGDEKLFFGSGTQLSVL.

The chain joins TRBV11-2 to TRBJ2-2, with a weak D call TRBD2 (5 bases). This CDR3 contains 12 residues. Per the germline V gene, CDR1 is SGHAT and CDR2 is FQNNGV. Trimming shortened V by 5 bases and J by 4 bases, and 5 bases separated the two germline ends. CDR3: CASSLATGELFF. CDR3 DNA: TGTGCCAGCAGCCTAGCCACCGGGGAGCTGTTTTTT.

The J gene is TRBJ1-5, the V gene TRBV6-5, with TRBD1 as a possible D gene (5 bases). Trimming cost V 2 bases and J 2 bases, with 13 bases left between them. The CDR3 runs 16 residues. The germline CDR1 and CDR2 sequences are MNHEY and SVGAGI. For the CDR3, the DNA is TGTGCCAGCAGTTACAAGTGGTTCAGGGGCAATCAGCCCCAGCATTTT. Translating it yields CASSYKWFRGNQPQHF.

The rearrangement links TRBV12-5 to TRBJ2-1; perhaps D is TRBD1 or TRBD2 (5 bases each). The V and J ends lost 4 bases and 3 bases respectively, with 22 bases between them. CDR1 and CDR2 (germline): LGHNT, FRNRAP. The CDR3 is 18 amino acids. Written as DNA, the CDR3 is TGTGCTAGTGGTTCCTCCGGGACCACAACCCCGAACTACAATGAGCAGTTCTTC. Translation gives CASGSSGTTTPNYNEQFF.

The chain has TRBV13 and TRBJ2-2, with D unresolved. The germline gives CDR1 PRHDT, CDR2 FYEKMQ (reference sequence). V dropped 7 bases and J dropped 0 bases, with 9 bases sitting between them. CDR3 length equals 14 residues. The CDR3 loop is CASIQFANTGELFF. The DNA for the CDR3 is TGTGCCAGCATTCAGTTCGCGAACACCGGGGAGCTGTTTTTT.